This record looks at one TCR beta chain sequence and its context. The sample holds many counts of this clonotype. The antigen it binds to is not known. Base quality data are lacking; no much larger clone is found one base away. The reads were generated on an Illumina HiSeq 2500. TCR beta libraries were prepared by quantitative 5'-RACE with molecular barcodes. Turning to the authors' computational methods: A new computational method based on a probabilistic model of VDJ rearrangement was used to identify disease-linked TCR variants. Using fastp trimming at Q25 and MiXCR clonotype assembly, TCRdb reanalyzed the public sequencing data and kept in-frame beta chains. Rows matching on CDR3 protein sequence are summarized as one entry with the most common DNA and genes. TCRdb, not the authors, supplied the V and J calls. Counted in this sample were 250,000 or so distinct CDR3 sequences; over 8.5% of them appeared once. Clones ranked in the top ten supply approximately 6.6% of the sample.

This specimen belongs to a study of CD8 T cells in ankylosing spondylitis (TCRdb year 2017). In terms of the full investigation: The study profiled T cell receptor beta repertoires in healthy donors and ankylosing spondylitis patients to find disease-linked TCR variants. In total, the full study cohort was made up of roughly 110 healthy donors and some 26 ankylosing spondylitis patients. Peripheral blood was sampled, and synovial fluid was additionally collected from ankylosing spondylitis patients. Study-level results and caveats: A TCR beta motif made up of eight highly homologous amino acid variants appeared to be characteristic of blood from ankylosing spondylitis patients. A CD8+ phenotype was shown by the disease-linked clones, which were found at relatively low frequencies in peripheral blood. The disease-linked clones were reported as significantly enriched in matched synovial fluid samples from ankylosing spondylitis patients. Some motif variants were previously reported in synovial fluid and blood of reactive arthritis patients, suggesting common disease-initiation mechanisms.

Taken from the germline V gene (reference sequence), the CDR1 and CDR2 loops are LNHNV and YYDKDF. V loses 0 bases at its end and J loses 13 bases; junction bases beyond the gene matches: 14. The CDR3 covers 15 residues, taking in both the cysteine and the phenylalanine. Left in the record is the CDR3 DNA by itself, 45 bases read in frame from the first base. Sequenced material: blood, either unsorted or a sorted T cell fraction (not recorded which). The rearranged chain carries TRBV15 and TRBJ1-2; TRBD1 fits 7 bases in the junction. This TCR derives from a male donor with ankylosing spondylitis or in good health (not recorded which). The nucleotide sequence reads as follows: TGTGCCACCAGCAGAGATCCTTTTGAGGGGGCGGCTTTCACCTTC. It codes for CATSRDPFEGAAFTF. This CDR3, with the reference TRBV15 and TRBJ1-2 proteins standing in past its ends, gives the full variable domain DAMVIQNPRYQVTQFGKPVTLSCSQTLNHNVMYWYQQKSSQAPKLLFHYYDKDFNNEADTPDNFQSRRPNTSFCFLDIRSPGLGDTAMYLCATSRDPFEGAAFTFGSGTRLTVV.